This T cell receptor beta chain was identified during a study of post-analysis software for immune sequencing data. Study observations and caveats: TRBV segments more frequent in patients than in controls numbered roughly 5 and included TRBV5-6, TRBV5-1 and TRBV20-1.

The CDR3 is 15 residues long. Trimming pared 6 bases from V and 2 bases from J, leaving 15 bases between. TCR beta cDNA libraries included unique molecular identifiers. TCRdb fed the PCR reads into MiXCR, producing one record per CDR3 protein. The top ten hold more than 0.55% of the sample, which has fewer than 850,000 distinct CDR3 sequences, 25% to 30% seen once. This clonotype was observed a handful of times. Its antigen is still unknown. The sample comprised blood. The receptor was derived from a girl aged 5-17 years with multiple sclerosis. The V gene is TRBV12-3 or TRBV12-4, the J gene TRBJ2-3; no clear D. The CDR3 DNA is TGTGCCAGCAGGCTCGACACGTTGAACACAGATACGCAGTATTTT. Protein: CASRLDTLNTDTQYF.